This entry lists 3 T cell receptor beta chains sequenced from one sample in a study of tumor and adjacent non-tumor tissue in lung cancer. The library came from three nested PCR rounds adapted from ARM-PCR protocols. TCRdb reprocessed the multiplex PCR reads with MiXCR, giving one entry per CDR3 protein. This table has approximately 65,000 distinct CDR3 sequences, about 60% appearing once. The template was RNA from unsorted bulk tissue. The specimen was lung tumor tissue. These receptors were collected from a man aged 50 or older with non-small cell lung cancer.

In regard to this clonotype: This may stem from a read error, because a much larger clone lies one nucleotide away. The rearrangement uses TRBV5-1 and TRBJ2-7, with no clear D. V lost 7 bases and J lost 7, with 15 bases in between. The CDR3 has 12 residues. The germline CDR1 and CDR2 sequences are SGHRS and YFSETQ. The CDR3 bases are TGCGCCAGCGCATTAGACTTTGGGGAGCAGTACTTC. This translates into CASALDFGEQYF.

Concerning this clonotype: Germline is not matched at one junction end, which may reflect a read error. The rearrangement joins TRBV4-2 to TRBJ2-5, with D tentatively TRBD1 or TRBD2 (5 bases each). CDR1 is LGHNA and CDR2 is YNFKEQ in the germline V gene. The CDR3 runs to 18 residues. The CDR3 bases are TGTGCCAGCAGCCAAGGGGCCAATCTAGCTGGGGGATCAGAGACCCAGCACTTC. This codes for CASSQGANLAGGSETQHF.

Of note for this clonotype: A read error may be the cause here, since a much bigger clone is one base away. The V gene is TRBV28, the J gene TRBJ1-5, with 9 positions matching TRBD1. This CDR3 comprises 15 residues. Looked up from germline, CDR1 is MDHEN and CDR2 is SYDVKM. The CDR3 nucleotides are TGTGCCGGCAGGTCCCGGGACAGGGTCAATCAGCCCCAGCATTTT. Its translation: CAGRSRDRVNQPQHF.